The 10 T cell receptor beta chains listed next were all sequenced from one sample in a study of cytomegalovirus exposure and HLA in healthy donors. The PCR ran on 60 Vbeta and 13 Jbeta primers. Data came from immunoSEQ multiplex PCR; TCRdb stores just in-frame clones and leaves some out. Here the sample spans 150,000 to 250,000 clones, around four fifths being singletons. The specimen sequenced was PBMCs. The receptors were gathered from a woman between 50 and 59 years old in good health and CMV-seropositive.

This chain connects TRBV5-4 to TRBJ2-3, with D perhaps matching TRBD1 (6 bases). The CDR3 totals 14 residues. Trimming removed 4 bases at V and 2 bases at J, with 11 bases between. Germline-derived CDR1 and CDR2 are SGHNT and YYREEE (reference sequence). The CDR3 is CASSQRTATDTQYF. CDR3 sequence (DNA): TGTGCCAGCAGCCAACGGACAGCCACAGATACGCAGTATTTT.

The gene calls are TRBV27 and TRBJ2-5; 10 bases match TRBD2. In germline, CDR1 is MNHEY, CDR2 SMNVEV (reference sequence). The CDR3 extends over 15 amino acids. The ends lost 5 bases at V and 4 bases at J; junction bases unmatched: 7. CDR3: CASSRAGGRVETQYF. The CDR3 DNA is TGTGCCAGCAGTCGAGCGGGGGGGCGGGTAGAGACCCAGTACTTC.

The genes are TRBV12-5 and TRBJ2-2; 7 nucleotides agree with TRBD1. The CDR3 is 15 amino acids. From germline, CDR1 is LGHNT and CDR2 FRNRAP. Losses at the gene ends were 2 bases for V and 3 bases for J; bases not matched to a gene: 3. The CDR3 reads CASGLTRGHTGELFF. The CDR3 bases are TGTGCTAGTGGTTTGACGAGGGGGCACACCGGGGAGCTGTTTTTT.

The chain uses TRBV5-6 and TRBJ1-1; perhaps TRBD1 as D (6 bases). V lost 4 bases to trimming and J lost 0 bases, with 16 bases between them. Germline CDR1 SGHDT, CDR2 YYEEEE. The CDR3 sequence is 16 residues long. CDR3 DNA sequence: TGTGCCAGCAGCGCGTCAGGGGAGGGGATGAACACTGAAGCTTTCTTT. Translated, it gives CASSASGEGMNTEAFF.

V is TRBV28 and J is TRBJ2-1; 7 bases match TRBD2. This CDR3 contains 12 residues. Germline trimming cut 11 bases from V and 1 base from J; bases unmatched to any gene: 2. CDR1 MDHEN and CDR2 SYDVKM come from the germline V gene. The CDR3 DNA follows: TGTGCCGGGGGGGAATCCTACAATGAGCAGTTCTTC. It translates to CAGGESYNEQFF.

In its sample, this clone was seen a few times. V usage is TRBV2 and J usage is TRBJ2-3; possible D gene TRBD1, 6 bases. Between the trimmed V and J ends, which lost 6 bases and 3 bases, there was a span of 13 bases. Germline values: CDR1 SNHLY, CDR2 FYNNEI. The CDR3 spans 14 residues. CDR3 nucleotide sequence: TGTGCCAGCAGGGGACAATCTCCTACAGATACGCAGTATTTT. The encoded protein is CASRGQSPTDTQYF.

Note on this clone: Other DNA sequences of this sample code for an identical CDR3. The chain uses TRBV5-6 and TRBJ1-2; D gene ambiguous. The CDR3 has 13 residues. CDR1 and CDR2 (germline): SGHDT, YYEEEE. The V end was cut by 2 bases, the J end by 1 base, with 6 bases between. This CDR3 reads CASSLNFNYGYTF. The DNA of the CDR3 is TGTGCCAGCAGCTTAAACTTTAACTATGGCTACACCTTC.

This clone was found once. The V and J genes are TRBV5-6 and TRBJ1-4, with 7 bases identical to TRBD1. Germline CDR1 and CDR2: SGHDT and YYEEEE. With V trimmed by 3 bases and J by 2 bases, 7 bases remained unmatched. CDR3 length equals 16 residues. CDR3 sequence: CASSSLLQGTNEKLFF. Written as DNA, the CDR3 is TGTGCCAGCAGCTCCCTCCTACAGGGGACTAATGAAAAACTGTTTTTT.

J is TRBJ2-1 and V is TRBV4-2, with 10 bases lining up with TRBD2. The CDR3 consists of 16 residues. The V gene's germline CDR1 is LGHNA and CDR2 YNFKEQ. J was trimmed by 9 bases and V by 4 bases; bases with no gene match: 12. The CDR3 is CASSLQTGTSVPEQFF. CDR3 DNA sequence: TGTGCCAGCAGCCTTCAAACCGGGACTAGCGTCCCTGAGCAGTTCTTC.

CDR3 nucleotide sequence: TGCGCCAGCAGCTTCACAGGAACCTCTAGCACAGATACGCAGTATTTT. Encoded protein: CASSFTGTSSTDTQYF. The rearrangement joins TRBV5-1 to TRBJ2-3; perhaps TRBD1 as D (5 bases). The CDR3 totals 16 residues. Trimming removed 2 bases at V and 0 bases at J, with 13 bases between. The germline V gene has CDR1 SGHRS and CDR2 YFSETQ.